The 7 T cell receptor beta chains below come from one sample, sequenced in a study of blood T cell repertoires in COVID-19 (dated by TCRdb to the early 2020s). The method was the immunoSEQ multiplex PCR assay. TCRdb took over this immuneACCESS table, retaining in-frame rearrangements with V and J assigned. Such tables are incomplete; in checked studies, under half of the missing clones stem from an unresolved V gene, and the remainder is unexplained. The sample contains around 170,000 clones, around four fifths of them found a single time. Of the sample, 13% to 15% is held by the ten largest clones. The sequencing input was peripheral blood. The receptors were gathered from a man younger than 40 with active or convalescent COVID-19.

The V and J genes are TRBV5-6 and TRBJ1-1; perhaps TRBD1 as D (5 bases). V was shortened by 2 bases and J by 1 base, with 6 bases between the two germline ends. Germline V gene data show CDR1 as SGHDT and CDR2 as YYEEEE. This CDR3 region has 13 residues. CDR3 DNA: TGTGCCAGCAGCTTCAGGGCGAACACTGAAGCTTTCTTT. The encoded protein is CASSFRANTEAFF.

The chain employs TRBV5-4 and TRBJ2-7, with 7 bases matching TRBD2. The CDR3 runs 14 residues. In germline, CDR1 is SGHNT, CDR2 YYREEE (reference sequence). The junction had 3 bases not matched to a gene; V was cut back by 3 bases and J by 0 bases. In DNA, the CDR3 is TGTGCCAGCAGCTCATGGGGGGGCTCCTACGAGCAGTACGTC. This sequence encodes CASSSWGGSYEQYV.

In its sample, this clone was seen once. This sequence joins TRBV10-1 and TRBJ2-7, with TRBD1 as a possible D gene (5 bases). The CDR3 is made up of 13 amino acids. In germline, CDR1 is WNHNN, CDR2 SYGVQD (reference sequence). V was clipped by 2 bases and J by 9 bases, with 14 bases between them. The CDR3 sequence is CASSETPRARQYF. DNA of the CDR3: TGCGCCAGCAGTGAGACCCCCAGGGCTAGGCAGTACTTC.

This clone was picked up one time. The chain links TRBV6-1 to TRBJ1-2; D is possibly TRBD1 (6 bases). CDR1 is MNHNS and CDR2 is SASEGT in the germline V gene. Trimming cost V 2 bases and J 2 bases, with 6 bases left between them. The CDR3 is 13 amino acids. CDR3 residues: CASSEQGNYGYTF. Written as DNA, the CDR3 is TGTGCCAGCAGTGAACAGGGGAACTATGGCTACACCTTC.

The rearrangement links TRBV23-1 to TRBJ2-7, with 7 nucleotides matching TRBD1. TRBV23-1 is an open reading frame, and its role is uncertain. The CDR3 runs to 14 residues. The V gene end was trimmed by 8 bases and the J gene end by 3 bases; junction bases not matched to a gene: 10. The chain's CDR3 is CASYTGQACYEQYF. DNA of the CDR3: TGCGCCAGCTATACCGGACAGGCCTGCTACGAGCAGTACTTC.

V usage is TRBV5-6 and J usage is TRBJ1-5; maybe TRBD1 (6 bases). Germline loops: CDR1 SGHDT, CDR2 YYEEEE. The CDR3 is 14 amino acids. Trimming removed 4 bases at V and 5 bases at J, with 13 bases between. The CDR3 bases are TGTGCCAGCAGCCAACAGGGACGGGATCAGCCCCAGCATTTT. It codes for CASSQQGRDQPQHF.

This clone was observed once. The rearrangement joins TRBV3-1 (or the pseudogene TRBV3-2) to TRBJ1-3, with 7 bases identical to TRBD1. The CDR3 runs 15 residues. Germline assignment: CDR1 LGHDT and CDR2 YNNKEL (reference sequence). Trimming removed 6 bases from V and 0 bases from J; junction bases left unmatched: 5. DNA of the CDR3: TGTGCCAGCAGTTCACAGGGGAGCTCTGGAAACACCATATATTTT. Protein: CASSSQGSSGNTIYF.